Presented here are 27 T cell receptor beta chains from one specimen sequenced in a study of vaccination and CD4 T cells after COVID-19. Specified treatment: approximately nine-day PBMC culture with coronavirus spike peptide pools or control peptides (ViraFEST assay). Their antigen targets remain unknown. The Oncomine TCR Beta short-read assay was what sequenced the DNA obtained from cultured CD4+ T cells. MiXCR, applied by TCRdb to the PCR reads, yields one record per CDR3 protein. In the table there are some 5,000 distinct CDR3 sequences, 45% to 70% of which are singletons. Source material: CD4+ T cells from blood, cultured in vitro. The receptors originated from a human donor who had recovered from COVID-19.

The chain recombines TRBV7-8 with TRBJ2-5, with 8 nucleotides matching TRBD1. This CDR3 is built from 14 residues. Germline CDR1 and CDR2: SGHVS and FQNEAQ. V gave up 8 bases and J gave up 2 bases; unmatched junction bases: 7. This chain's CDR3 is CASVRTGGQETQYF. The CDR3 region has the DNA TGTGCCAGCGTCCGAACAGGGGGTCAAGAGACCCAGTACTTC. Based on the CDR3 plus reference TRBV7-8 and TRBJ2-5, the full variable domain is GAGVSQSPRYKVAKRGQDVALRCDPISGHVSLFWYQQALGQGPEFLTYFQNEAQLDKSGLPSDRFFAERPEGSVSTLKIQRTQQEDSAVYLCASVRTGGQETQYFGPGTRLLVL.

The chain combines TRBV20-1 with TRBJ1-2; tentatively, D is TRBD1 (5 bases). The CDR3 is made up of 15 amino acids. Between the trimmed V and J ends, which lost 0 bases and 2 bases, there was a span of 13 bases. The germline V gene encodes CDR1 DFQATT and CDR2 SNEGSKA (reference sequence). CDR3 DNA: TGCAGTGCTAGAGAGTCCGGGACCGGGAACTATGGCTACACCTTC. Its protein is CSARESGTGNYGYTF.

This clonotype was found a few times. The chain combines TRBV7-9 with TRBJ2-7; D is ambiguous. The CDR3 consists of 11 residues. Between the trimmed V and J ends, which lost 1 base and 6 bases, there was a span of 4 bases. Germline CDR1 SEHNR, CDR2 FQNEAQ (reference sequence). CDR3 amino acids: CASSLVSEQYF. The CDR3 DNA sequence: TGTGCCAGCAGCTTAGTGAGCGAGCAGTACTTC.

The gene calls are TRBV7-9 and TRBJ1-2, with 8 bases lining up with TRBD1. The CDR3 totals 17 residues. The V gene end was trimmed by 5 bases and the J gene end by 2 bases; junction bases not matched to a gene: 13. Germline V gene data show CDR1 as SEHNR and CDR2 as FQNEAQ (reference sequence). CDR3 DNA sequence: TGTGCCAGCAGCCGGATACTAACGACAGGGGTCAACTATGGCTACACCTTC. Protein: CASSRILTTGVNYGYTF.

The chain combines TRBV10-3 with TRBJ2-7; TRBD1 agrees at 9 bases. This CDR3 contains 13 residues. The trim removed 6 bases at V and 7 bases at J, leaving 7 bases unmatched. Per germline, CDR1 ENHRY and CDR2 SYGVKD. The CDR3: CAISGQGTAEQYF. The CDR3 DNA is TGTGCCATCAGCGGACAGGGGACGGCGGAGCAGTACTTC.

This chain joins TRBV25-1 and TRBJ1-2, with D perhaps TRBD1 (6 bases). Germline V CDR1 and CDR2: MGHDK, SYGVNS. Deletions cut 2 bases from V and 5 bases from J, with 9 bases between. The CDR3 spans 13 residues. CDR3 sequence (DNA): TGTGCCAGCAGTGAACAGGGGTATTATGGCTACACCTTC. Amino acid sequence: CASSEQGYYGYTF.

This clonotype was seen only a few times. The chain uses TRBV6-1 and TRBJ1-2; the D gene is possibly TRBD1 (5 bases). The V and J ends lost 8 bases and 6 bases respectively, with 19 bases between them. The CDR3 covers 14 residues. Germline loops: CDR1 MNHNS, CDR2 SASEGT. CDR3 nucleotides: TGTGCCAGCTCCCCCCGGGGGGGATGGGATGGCTACACCTTC. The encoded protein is CASSPRGGWDGYTF.

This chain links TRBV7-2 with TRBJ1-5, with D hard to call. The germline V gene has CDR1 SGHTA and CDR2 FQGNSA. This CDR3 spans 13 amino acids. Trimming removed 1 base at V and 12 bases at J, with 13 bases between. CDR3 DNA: TGTGCCAGCAGCTTAGATTACAGCCAAATCCAGCATTTT. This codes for CASSLDYSQIQHF. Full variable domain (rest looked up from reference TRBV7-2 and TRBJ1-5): GAGVSQSPSNKVTEKGKDVELRCDPISGHTALYWYRQSLGQGLEFLIYFQGNSAPDKSGLPSDRFSAERTGGSVSTLTIQRTQQEDSAVYLCASSLDYSQIQHFGDGTRLSIL.

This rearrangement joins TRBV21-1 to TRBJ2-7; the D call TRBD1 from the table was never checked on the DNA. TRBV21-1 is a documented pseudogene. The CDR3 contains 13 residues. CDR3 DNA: TGTGCCAGCAGCGTGGGGGCGGTATACGAGCAGTACTTC. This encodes CASSVGAVYEQYF.

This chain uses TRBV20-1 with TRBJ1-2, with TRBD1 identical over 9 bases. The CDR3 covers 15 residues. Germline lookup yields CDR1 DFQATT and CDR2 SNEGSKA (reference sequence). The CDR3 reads CSVPKAVQGAYGYTF. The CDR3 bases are TGCAGCGTCCCAAAGGCGGTACAGGGGGCATATGGCTACACCTTC.

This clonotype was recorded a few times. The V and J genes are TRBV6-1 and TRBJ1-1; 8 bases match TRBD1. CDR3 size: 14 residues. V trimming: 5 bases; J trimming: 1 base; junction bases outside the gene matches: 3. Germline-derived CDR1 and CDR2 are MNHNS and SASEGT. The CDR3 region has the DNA TGTGCCAGCAGTCGGACAGGGACGAACACTGAAGCTTTCTTT. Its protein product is CASSRTGTNTEAFF.

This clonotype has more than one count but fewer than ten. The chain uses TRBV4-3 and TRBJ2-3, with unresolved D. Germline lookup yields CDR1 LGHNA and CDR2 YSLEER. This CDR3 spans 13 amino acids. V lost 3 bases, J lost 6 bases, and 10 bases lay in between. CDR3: CASSHNFADTQYF. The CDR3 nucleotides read TGCGCCAGCAGCCACAACTTTGCGGATACGCAGTATTTT.

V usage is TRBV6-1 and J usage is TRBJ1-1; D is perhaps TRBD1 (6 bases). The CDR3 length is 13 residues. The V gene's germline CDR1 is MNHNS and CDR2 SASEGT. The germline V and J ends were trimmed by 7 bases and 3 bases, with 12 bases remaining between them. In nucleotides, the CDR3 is TGTGCCAGCAACAGAGGGGGGGACACTGAAGCTTTCTTT. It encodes CASNRGGDTEAFF.

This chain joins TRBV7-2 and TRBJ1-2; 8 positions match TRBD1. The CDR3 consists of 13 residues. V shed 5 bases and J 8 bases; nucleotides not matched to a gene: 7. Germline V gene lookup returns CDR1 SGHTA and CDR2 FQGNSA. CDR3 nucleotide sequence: TGTGCCAGCAGCCAAGGACAGGGAGGGGGCTACACCTTC. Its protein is CASSQGQGGGYTF.

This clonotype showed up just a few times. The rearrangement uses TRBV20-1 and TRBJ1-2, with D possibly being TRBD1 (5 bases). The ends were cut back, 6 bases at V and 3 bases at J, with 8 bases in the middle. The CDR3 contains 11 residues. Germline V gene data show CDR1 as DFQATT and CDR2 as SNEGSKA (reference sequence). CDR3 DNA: TGCAGTGCAGACAGATACTATGGCTACACCTTC. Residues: CSADRYYGYTF.

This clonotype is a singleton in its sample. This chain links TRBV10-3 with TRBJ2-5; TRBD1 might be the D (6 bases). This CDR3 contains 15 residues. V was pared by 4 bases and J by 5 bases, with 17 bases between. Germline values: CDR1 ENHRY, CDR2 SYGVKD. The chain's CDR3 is CAISAKAGVTETQYF. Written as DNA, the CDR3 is TGTGCCATCAGTGCGAAGGCAGGGGTCACGGAGACCCAGTACTTC.

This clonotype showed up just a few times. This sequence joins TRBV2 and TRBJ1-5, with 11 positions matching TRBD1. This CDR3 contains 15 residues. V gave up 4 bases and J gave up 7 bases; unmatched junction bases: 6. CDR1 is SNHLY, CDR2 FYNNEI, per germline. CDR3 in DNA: TGTGCCAGCAGTGGTAGGACAGGGGGCCACCAGCCCCAGCATTTT. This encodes CASSGRTGGHQPQHF.

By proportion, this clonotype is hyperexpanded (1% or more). The CDR3 loop is CASSYGQGNYGYTF. The CDR3 DNA follows: TGTGCCAGCAGTTACGGGCAGGGTAACTATGGCTACACCTTC. This rearrangement joins TRBV6-2 or TRBV6-3 to TRBJ1-2, with D maybe TRBD1 (5 bases). Germline V CDR1 and CDR2: MNHEY, SVGEGT. V was clipped by 2 bases and J by 1 base, with 8 bases between them. The CDR3 sequence is 14 residues long.

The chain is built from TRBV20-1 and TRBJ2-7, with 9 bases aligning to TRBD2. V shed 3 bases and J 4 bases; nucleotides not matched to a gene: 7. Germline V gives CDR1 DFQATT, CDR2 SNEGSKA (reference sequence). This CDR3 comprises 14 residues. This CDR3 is CSASERGASYEQYF. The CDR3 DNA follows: TGCAGTGCTAGTGAGCGGGGGGCCTCTTACGAGCAGTACTTC.

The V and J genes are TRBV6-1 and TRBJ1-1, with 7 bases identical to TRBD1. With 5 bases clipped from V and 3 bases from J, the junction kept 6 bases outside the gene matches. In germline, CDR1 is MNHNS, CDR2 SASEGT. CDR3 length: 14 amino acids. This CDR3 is CASSQTGMDTEAFF. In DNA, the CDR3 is TGTGCCAGCAGTCAGACAGGGATGGACACTGAAGCTTTCTTT.

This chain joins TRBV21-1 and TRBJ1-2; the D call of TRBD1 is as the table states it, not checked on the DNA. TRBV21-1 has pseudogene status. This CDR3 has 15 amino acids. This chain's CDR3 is CASSKEDRGHYGYTF. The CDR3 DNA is TGTGCCAGCAGCAAGGAGGACAGGGGGCACTATGGCTACACCTTC.

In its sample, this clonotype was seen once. This CDR3 is CASRRDIYGYTF. As DNA, the CDR3 is TGTGCCAGCAGGCGGGATATCTATGGCTACACCTTC. The rearrangement joins TRBV28 to TRBJ1-2; no reliable D call. V lost 6 bases and J lost 4, with 9 bases in between. This CDR3 region has 12 residues. The germline V gene has CDR1 MDHEN and CDR2 SYDVKM.

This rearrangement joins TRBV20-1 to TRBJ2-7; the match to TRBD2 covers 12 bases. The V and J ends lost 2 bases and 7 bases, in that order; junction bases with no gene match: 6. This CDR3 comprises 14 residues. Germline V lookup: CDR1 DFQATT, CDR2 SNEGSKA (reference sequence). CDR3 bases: TGCAGTGCTAGAAGACTAGCGGGGGAGAGGGAGCAGTACTTC. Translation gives CSARRLAGEREQYF.

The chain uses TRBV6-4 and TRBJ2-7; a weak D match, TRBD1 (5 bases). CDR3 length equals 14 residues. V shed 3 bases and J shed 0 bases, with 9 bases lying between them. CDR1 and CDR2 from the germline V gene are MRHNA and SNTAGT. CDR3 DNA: TGTGCCAGCAGTGAGACAGAGAGCTCCTACGAGCAGTACTTC. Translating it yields CASSETESSYEQYF.

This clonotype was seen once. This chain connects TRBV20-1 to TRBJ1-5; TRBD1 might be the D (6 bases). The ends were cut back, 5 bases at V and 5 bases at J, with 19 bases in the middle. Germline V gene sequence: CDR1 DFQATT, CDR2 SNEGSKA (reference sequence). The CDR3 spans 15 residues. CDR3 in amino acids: CSARPATGTHQPQHF. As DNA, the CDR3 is TGCAGTGCTCGGCCAGCGACAGGTACCCATCAGCCCCAGCATTTT.

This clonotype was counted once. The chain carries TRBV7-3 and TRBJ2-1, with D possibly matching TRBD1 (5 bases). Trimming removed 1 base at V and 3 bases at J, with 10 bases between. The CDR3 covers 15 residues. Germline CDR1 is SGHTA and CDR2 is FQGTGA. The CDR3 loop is CASSLSQGIYNEQFF. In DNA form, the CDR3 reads TGTGCCAGCAGCTTAAGCCAGGGCATCTACAATGAGCAGTTCTTC. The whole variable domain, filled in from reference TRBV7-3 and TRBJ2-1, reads GAGVSQTPSNKVTEKGKYVELRCDPISGHTALYWYRQSLGQGPEFLIYFQGTGAADDSGLPNDRFFAVRPEGSVSTLKIQRTERGDSAVYLCASSLSQGIYNEQFFGPGTRLTVL.

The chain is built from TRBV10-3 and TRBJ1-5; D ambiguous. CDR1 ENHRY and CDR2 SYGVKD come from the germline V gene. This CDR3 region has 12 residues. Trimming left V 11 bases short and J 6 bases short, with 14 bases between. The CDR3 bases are TGTGCCTTAACAGAGACCGGTCAGCCCCAGCATTTT. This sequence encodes CALTETGQPQHF.